The rows below give T cell receptor beta chains drawn from one sample of a study of blood T cell repertoires in COVID-19. Some clones are missing from TCRdb's copy, which holds only in-frame ones; the method was immunoSEQ multiplex PCR. The sample records 170,000 or so clones, around 84% being singletons. The sequenced sample was peripheral blood. The receptors were sampled from a man aged 40-49 years with active or convalescent COVID-19. CDR3s include the opening cysteine and the closing phenylalanine or tryptophan. Fields, in order: V gene, J gene, D gene, clone size, CDR3 protein, CDR3 DNA. A D gene is named only where the DNA matches it firmly. Where a row states a size, it is once, few, many or the class of an expanded clone; other rows omit it.

V gene: TRBV28; J gene: TRBJ1-2; D gene: -; clone size: -; CDR3 protein: CASSFARNYGYTF; CDR3 DNA: TGTGCCAGCAGTTTTGCCAGGAACTATGGCTACACCTTC
V gene: TRBV5-1; J gene: TRBJ1-2; D gene: -; clone size: -; CDR3 protein: CASSPEGRYGYTF; CDR3 DNA: TGCGCCAGCAGCCCGGAGGGGAGATACGGCTACACCTTC
V gene: TRBV6-5; J gene: TRBJ1-1; D gene: -; clone size: -; CDR3 protein: CASSHRDLGAFF; CDR3 DNA: TGTGCCAGCAGTCACAGGGACCTCGGAGCTTTCTTT
V gene: TRBV5-4; J gene: TRBJ1-2; D gene: -; clone size: -; CDR3 protein: CASSPEGRGYGYTF; CDR3 DNA: TGTGCCAGCAGTCCGGAAGGGAGGGGATATGGCTACACCTTC
V gene: TRBV10-3; J gene: TRBJ1-5; D gene: -; clone size: -; CDR3 protein: CAISDGTDNQPQHF; CDR3 DNA: TGTGCCATCAGTGACGGAACAGACAATCAGCCCCAGCATTTT
V gene: TRBV6-2/TRBV6-3; J gene: TRBJ1-1; D gene: -; clone size: -; CDR3 protein: CASSYSHRNTEAFF; CDR3 DNA: TGTGCCAGCAGTTACTCCCACAGAAACACTGAAGCTTTCTTT
V gene: TRBV2; J gene: TRBJ1-6; D gene: -; clone size: -; CDR3 protein: CASSEQGMGSPLHF; CDR3 DNA: TGTGCCAGCAGTGAGCAGGGAATGGGTTCACCCCTCCACTTT
V gene: TRBV19; J gene: TRBJ1-4; D gene: -; clone size: -; CDR3 protein: CASSRNAEWLFF; CDR3 DNA: TGTGCCAGTAGCCGAAATGCGGAGTGGCTGTTTTTT
V gene: TRBV6-1; J gene: TRBJ2-7; D gene: -; clone size: -; CDR3 protein: CASSDGTYLYF; CDR3 DNA: TGTGCCAGCAGTGACGGGACATATCTGTACTTC
V gene: TRBV4-1; J gene: TRBJ1-5; D gene: TRBD1; clone size: once; CDR3 protein: CASSQYYGTGVRQPQHF; CDR3 DNA: TGCGCCAGCAGCCAATATTACGGGACAGGGGTTCGTCAGCCCCAGCATTTT
V gene: TRBV5-1; J gene: TRBJ1-3; D gene: -; clone size: -; CDR3 protein: CASSLERGSGNTIYF; CDR3 DNA: TGCGCCAGCAGCTTGGAGCGGGGCTCTGGAAACACCATATATTTT
V gene: TRBV28; J gene: TRBJ2-5; D gene: -; clone size: -; CDR3 protein: CASSLTLSGYQETQYF; CDR3 DNA: TGTGCCAGCAGTTTAACCTTAAGCGGGTACCAAGAGACCCAGTACTTC
V gene: TRBV12-3/TRBV12-4; J gene: TRBJ1-2; D gene: -; clone size: -; CDR3 protein: CASSLASGYGYTF; CDR3 DNA: TGTGCCAGCAGTTTGGCGAGCGGCTATGGCTACACCTTC
V gene: TRBV29-1; J gene: TRBJ1-2; D gene: TRBD1; clone size: -; CDR3 protein: CSVDNRGGYGYTF; CDR3 DNA: TGCAGCGTTGATAACAGGGGGGGCTATGGCTACACCTTC
V gene: TRBV5-5; J gene: TRBJ1-5; D gene: -; clone size: -; CDR3 protein: CASSKSDQPQHF; CDR3 DNA: TGTGCCAGCAGCAAATCGGATCAGCCCCAGCATTTT
V gene: TRBV5-5; J gene: TRBJ2-3; D gene: TRBD2; clone size: -; CDR3 protein: CASTLRGDTQYF; CDR3 DNA: TGTGCCAGCACTTTGCGGGGGGATACGCAGTATTTT
V gene: TRBV2; J gene: TRBJ1-4; D gene: TRBD1; clone size: -; CDR3 protein: CASRRTGSDPNEKLFF; CDR3 DNA: TGTGCCAGCAGGCGGACAGGCTCGGATCCTAATGAAAAACTGTTTTTT
V gene: TRBV14; J gene: TRBJ2-7; D gene: TRBD1; clone size: -; CDR3 protein: CASSQGPRTGRYEQYF; CDR3 DNA: TGTGCCAGCAGCCAAGGACCCAGGACAGGGAGGTACGAGCAGTACTTC
V gene: TRBV14; J gene: TRBJ2-1; D gene: -; clone size: -; CDR3 protein: CASSFWGGLPYNEQFF; CDR3 DNA: TGTGCCAGCAGCTTTTGGGGGGGGCTACCCTACAATGAGCAGTTCTTC
V gene: TRBV12-3/TRBV12-4; J gene: TRBJ1-1; D gene: -; clone size: few; CDR3 protein: CASSLGQSTEAFF; CDR3 DNA: TGTGCCAGCAGTTTGGGGCAGAGCACTGAAGCTTTCTTT
V gene: TRBV12-3/TRBV12-4; J gene: TRBJ2-3; D gene: TRBD2; clone size: -; CDR3 protein: CASSPGGTGAQYF; CDR3 DNA: TGTGCCAGCAGCCCGGGGGGGACGGGAGCGCAGTATTTT
V gene: TRBV4-2; J gene: TRBJ1-2; D gene: TRBD1; clone size: -; CDR3 protein: CASSTNRDSYGYTF; CDR3 DNA: TGTGCCAGCAGCACAAACAGGGACAGCTATGGCTACACCTTC
V gene: TRBV6-5; J gene: TRBJ2-2; D gene: TRBD1; clone size: -; CDR3 protein: CATLIGTGSTGELFF; CDR3 DNA: TGTGCCACCTTGATCGGGACAGGTTCCACCGGGGAGCTGTTTTTT
V gene: TRBV7-2; J gene: TRBJ1-6; D gene: TRBD1; clone size: -; CDR3 protein: CASSYRDSNSPLHF; CDR3 DNA: TGTGCCAGCAGCTACCGGGACAGTAATTCACCCCTCCACTTT
V gene: TRBV10-1; J gene: TRBJ2-7; D gene: -; clone size: -; CDR3 protein: CASSAGLSYEQYF; CDR3 DNA: TGCGCCAGCAGTGCGGGTCTCTCCTACGAGCAGTACTTC
V gene: TRBV13; J gene: TRBJ1-3; D gene: TRBD1; clone size: -; CDR3 protein: CASSLQGNTIYF; CDR3 DNA: TGTGCCAGCAGTCTACAGGGGAACACCATATATTTT
V gene: TRBV2; J gene: TRBJ1-3; D gene: -; clone size: -; CDR3 protein: CASQEGSSGNTIYF; CDR3 DNA: TGTGCCAGCCAGGAGGGGAGCTCTGGAAACACCATATATTTT
V gene: TRBV7-8; J gene: TRBJ2-7; D gene: TRBD2; clone size: -; CDR3 protein: CASSLGTSPYEQYF; CDR3 DNA: TGTGCCAGCAGCTTAGGGACTAGTCCCTACGAGCAGTACTTC
V gene: TRBV6-2/TRBV6-3; J gene: TRBJ2-5; D gene: -; clone size: few; CDR3 protein: CASSSTGLETQYF; CDR3 DNA: TGTGCCAGCAGCTCAACAGGGTTGGAGACCCAGTACTTC
V gene: TRBV5-4; J gene: TRBJ2-3; D gene: -; clone size: -; CDR3 protein: CASSPGDSDTQYF; CDR3 DNA: TGTGCCAGCAGCCCGGGGGACTCGGATACGCAGTATTTT
V gene: TRBV19; J gene: TRBJ2-3; D gene: TRBD1; clone size: -; CDR3 protein: CASSNRGRTDTQYF; CDR3 DNA: TGTGCCAGTAGTAACAGGGGGCGCACAGATACGCAGTATTTT
V gene: TRBV30; J gene: TRBJ2-1; D gene: -; clone size: once; CDR3 protein: CAWSPRQVQFF; CDR3 DNA: TGTGCCTGGAGTCCACGACAGGTGCAGTTCTTC
V gene: TRBV7-2; J gene: TRBJ1-6; D gene: -; clone size: -; CDR3 protein: CASSRKGGGSPLHF; CDR3 DNA: TGTGCCAGCAGCCGTAAGGGAGGTGGATCACCCCTCCACTTT
V gene: TRBV5-8; J gene: TRBJ2-6; D gene: TRBD2; clone size: -; CDR3 protein: CASSLGSGGQSSGANVLTF; CDR3 DNA: TGTGCCAGCAGCTTGGGTAGCGGGGGGCAAAGCTCTGGGGCCAACGTCCTGACTTTC
V gene: TRBV9; J gene: TRBJ1-5; D gene: TRBD1; clone size: -; CDR3 protein: CASSVGTGEPQHF; CDR3 DNA: TGTGCCAGCAGCGTAGGGACAGGGGAGCCCCAGCATTTT
V gene: TRBV5-1; J gene: TRBJ1-3; D gene: TRBD1; clone size: -; CDR3 protein: CASSPTGGGNTIYF; CDR3 DNA: TGCGCCAGCAGCCCGACAGGGGGAGGAAACACCATATATTTT
V gene: TRBV2; J gene: TRBJ2-7; D gene: -; clone size: once; CDR3 protein: CASSEVVSAYEQYF; CDR3 DNA: TGTGCCAGCAGTGAAGTCGTTAGCGCCTACGAGCAGTACTTC
V gene: TRBV4-3; J gene: TRBJ2-5; D gene: TRBD2; clone size: -; CDR3 protein: CASSRDSGGSETQYF; CDR3 DNA: TGCGCCAGCAGCCGGGATAGCGGGGGGTCGGAGACCCAGTACTTC
V gene: TRBV7-2; J gene: TRBJ2-1; D gene: TRBD2; clone size: -; CDR3 protein: CASSFGTSDEQFF; CDR3 DNA: TGTGCCAGCAGCTTTGGGACTAGTGATGAGCAGTTCTTC
V gene: TRBV28; J gene: TRBJ1-2; D gene: -; clone size: -; CDR3 protein: CASSLLSSGGYGYTF; CDR3 DNA: TGTGCCAGCAGTTTACTGTCCAGCGGGGGCTATGGCTACACCTTC
V gene: TRBV10-3; J gene: TRBJ1-5; D gene: -; clone size: -; CDR3 protein: CAISDRGWTESNQPQHF; CDR3 DNA: TGTGCCATCAGTGATCGGGGATGGACAGAAAGCAATCAGCCCCAGCATTTT
V gene: TRBV18; J gene: TRBJ2-7; D gene: TRBD2; clone size: -; CDR3 protein: CASSPMGLAGGNSYEQYF; CDR3 DNA: TGTGCCAGCTCACCTATGGGACTAGCGGGGGGGAACTCCTACGAGCAGTACTTC
V gene: TRBV19; J gene: TRBJ1-4; D gene: TRBD1; clone size: -; CDR3 protein: CASSKPPDRGLFF; CDR3 DNA: TGTGCCAGTAGTAAACCACCCGACAGGGGTTTGTTTTTT
V gene: TRBV11-3; J gene: TRBJ1-3; D gene: TRBD1; clone size: -; CDR3 protein: CASSTGGNTIYF; CDR3 DNA: TGTGCCAGCAGTACAGGGGGGAACACCATATATTTT
V gene: TRBV4-1; J gene: TRBJ2-7; D gene: TRBD2; clone size: -; CDR3 protein: CASSHPGGFEQYF; CDR3 DNA: TGCGCCAGCAGCCACCCGGGGGGGTTCGAGCAGTACTTC
V gene: TRBV7-9; J gene: TRBJ2-1; D gene: -; clone size: -; CDR3 protein: CASSLLASYNEQFF; CDR3 DNA: TGTGCCAGCAGCTTATTGGCTAGCTACAATGAGCAGTTCTTC
V gene: TRBV11-2; J gene: TRBJ1-1; D gene: -; clone size: once; CDR3 protein: CASNRDLHTEAFF; CDR3 DNA: TGTGCCAGCAACCGGGACTTGCACACTGAAGCTTTCTTT
V gene: TRBV7-8; J gene: TRBJ2-2; D gene: -; clone size: -; CDR3 protein: CASSLEAGWDTGELFF; CDR3 DNA: TGTGCCAGCAGCTTAGAGGCGGGGTGGGACACCGGGGAGCTGTTTTTT
V gene: TRBV29-1; J gene: TRBJ2-1; D gene: TRBD1; clone size: -; CDR3 protein: CSTGQVTYNEQFF; CDR3 DNA: TGCAGTACAGGACAGGTTACCTACAATGAGCAGTTCTTC
V gene: TRBV5-6; J gene: TRBJ2-7; D gene: TRBD2; clone size: -; CDR3 protein: CASSALAGTDYEQYF; CDR3 DNA: TGTGCCAGCAGCGCTCTAGCGGGGACTGACTACGAGCAGTACTTC
V gene: TRBV4-1; J gene: TRBJ1-2; D gene: -; clone size: -; CDR3 protein: CASSQVGGFHYGYTF; CDR3 DNA: TGCGCCAGCAGCCAAGTTGGGGGGTTTCACTATGGCTACACCTTC
V gene: TRBV7-2; J gene: TRBJ2-2; D gene: -; clone size: once; CDR3 protein: CASSLVQGFTGELFF; CDR3 DNA: TGTGCCAGCAGCTTAGTTCAGGGATTCACCGGGGAGCTGTTTTTT
V gene: TRBV7-9; J gene: TRBJ1-2; D gene: -; clone size: -; CDR3 protein: CASSLIAGDGYTF; CDR3 DNA: TGTGCCAGCAGCTTAATTGCCGGGGATGGCTACACCTTC
V gene: TRBV3-1/TRBV3-2; J gene: TRBJ2-3; D gene: -; clone size: -; CDR3 protein: CASSPQATDTQYF; CDR3 DNA: TGTGCCAGCAGCCCCCAAGCGACAGATACGCAGTATTTT
V gene: TRBV3-1/TRBV3-2; J gene: TRBJ1-2; D gene: TRBD1; clone size: few; CDR3 protein: CASSFDRGYGYTF; CDR3 DNA: TGTGCCAGCAGCTTCGACAGGGGGTATGGCTACACCTTC
V gene: TRBV7-8; J gene: TRBJ2-3; D gene: TRBD1; clone size: once; CDR3 protein: CASSAFDRVSDTQYF; CDR3 DNA: TGTGCCAGCAGCGCCTTTGACAGGGTGTCAGATACGCAGTATTTT
V gene: TRBV2; J gene: TRBJ2-1; D gene: TRBD2; clone size: -; CDR3 protein: CASIRLAGGQDEQFF; CDR3 DNA: TGTGCCAGCATCAGACTAGCGGGGGGGCAGGATGAGCAGTTCTTC
V gene: TRBV4-1; J gene: TRBJ2-1; D gene: -; clone size: -; CDR3 protein: CASSRVNEQFF; CDR3 DNA: TGCGCCAGCAGCCGAGTGAATGAGCAGTTCTTC
V gene: TRBV29-1; J gene: TRBJ1-1; D gene: TRBD1; clone size: -; CDR3 protein: CSVDTGGAGTEAFF; CDR3 DNA: TGCAGCGTTGATACAGGGGGCGCGGGTACTGAAGCTTTCTTT
V gene: TRBV27; J gene: TRBJ1-5; D gene: -; clone size: few; CDR3 protein: CASSDHRVLNQPQHF; CDR3 DNA: TGTGCCAGCAGCGATCACCGGGTTCTCAATCAGCCCCAGCATTTT